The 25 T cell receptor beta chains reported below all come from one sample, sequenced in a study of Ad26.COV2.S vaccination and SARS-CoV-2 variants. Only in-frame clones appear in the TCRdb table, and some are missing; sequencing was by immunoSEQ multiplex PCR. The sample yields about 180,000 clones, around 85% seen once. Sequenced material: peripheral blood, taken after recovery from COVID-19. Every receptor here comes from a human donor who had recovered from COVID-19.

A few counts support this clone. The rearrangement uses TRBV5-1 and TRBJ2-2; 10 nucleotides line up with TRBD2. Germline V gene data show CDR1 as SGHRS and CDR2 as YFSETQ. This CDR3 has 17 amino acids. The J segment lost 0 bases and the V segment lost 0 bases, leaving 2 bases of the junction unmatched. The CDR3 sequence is CASSLASGGANTGELFF. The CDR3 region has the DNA TGCGCCAGCAGCTTGGCGAGCGGGGGGGCGAACACCGGGGAGCTGTTTTTT.

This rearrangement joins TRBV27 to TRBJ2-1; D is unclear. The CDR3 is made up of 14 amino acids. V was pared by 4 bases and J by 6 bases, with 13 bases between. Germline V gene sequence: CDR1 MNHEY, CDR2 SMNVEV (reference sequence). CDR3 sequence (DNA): TGTGCCAGCAGTTCAAAGATGTGGTCCAATGAGCAGTTCTTC. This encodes CASSSKMWSNEQFF.

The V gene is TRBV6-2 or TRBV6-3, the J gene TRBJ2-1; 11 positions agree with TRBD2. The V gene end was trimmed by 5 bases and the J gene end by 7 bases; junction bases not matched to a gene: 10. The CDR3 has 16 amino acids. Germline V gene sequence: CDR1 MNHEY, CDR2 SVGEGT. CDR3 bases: TGTGCCAGCAGTCGTATGAAGCTAGCGGGAGGAAATGAGCAGTTCTTC. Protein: CASSRMKLAGGNEQFF.

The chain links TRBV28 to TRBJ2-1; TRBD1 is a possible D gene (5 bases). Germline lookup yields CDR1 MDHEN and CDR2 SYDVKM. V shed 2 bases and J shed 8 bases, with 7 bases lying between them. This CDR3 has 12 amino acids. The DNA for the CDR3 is TGTGCCAGCAGTTTAAAGGGGCATGAGCAGTTCTTC. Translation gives CASSLKGHEQFF.

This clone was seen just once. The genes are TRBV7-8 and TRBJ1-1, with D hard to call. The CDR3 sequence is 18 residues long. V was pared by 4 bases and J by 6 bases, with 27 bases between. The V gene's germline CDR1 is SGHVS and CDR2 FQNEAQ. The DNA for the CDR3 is TGTGCCAGCAGCTCCAATCGTCTCAACGATATTGTCGGGGCTGAAGCTTTCTTT. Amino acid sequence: CASSSNRLNDIVGAEAFF.

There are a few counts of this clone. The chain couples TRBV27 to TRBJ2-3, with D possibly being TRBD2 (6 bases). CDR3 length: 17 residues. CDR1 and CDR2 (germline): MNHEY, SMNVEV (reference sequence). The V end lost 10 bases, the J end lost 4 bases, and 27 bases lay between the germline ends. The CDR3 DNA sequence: TGTGCCACCAAACGTACCGGGACTCCCATGTCCCCAGATACGCAGTATTTT. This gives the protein CATKRTGTPMSPDTQYF.

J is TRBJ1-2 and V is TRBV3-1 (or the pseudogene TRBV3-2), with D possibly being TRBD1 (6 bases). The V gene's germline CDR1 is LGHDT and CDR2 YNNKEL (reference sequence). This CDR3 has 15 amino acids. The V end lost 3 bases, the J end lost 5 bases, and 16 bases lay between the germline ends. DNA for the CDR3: TGTGCCAGCAGCCAGAACAGGGAATCTCGGTATGGCTACACCTTC. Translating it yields CASSQNRESRYGYTF.

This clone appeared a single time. CDR3 amino acids: CASSQSGDRGGFWGYSNQPQHF. The CDR3 region has the DNA TGCGCCAGCAGTCAAAGTGGAGACAGGGGAGGGTTCTGGGGTTATAGCAATCAGCCCCAGCATTTT. The genes are TRBV23-1 and TRBJ1-5, with TRBD1 matching over 8 bases. TRBV23-1 is treated as an ORF (open reading frame) with a function not yet certain. Unmatched junction bases numbered 21, after V lost 2 bases and J lost 0 bases. CDR3 size: 22 residues.

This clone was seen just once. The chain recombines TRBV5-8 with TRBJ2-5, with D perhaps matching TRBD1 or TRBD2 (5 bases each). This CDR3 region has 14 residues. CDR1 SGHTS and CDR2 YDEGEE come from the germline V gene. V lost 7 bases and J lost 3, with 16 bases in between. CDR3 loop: CASSPLGVEETQYF. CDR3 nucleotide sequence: TGTGCCAGCTCTCCGCTGGGGGTCGAAGAGACCCAGTACTTC.

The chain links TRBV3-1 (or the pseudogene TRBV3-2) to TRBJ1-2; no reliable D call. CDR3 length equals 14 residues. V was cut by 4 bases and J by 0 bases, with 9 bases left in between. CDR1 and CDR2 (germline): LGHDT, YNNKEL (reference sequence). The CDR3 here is CASSRTDANYGYTF. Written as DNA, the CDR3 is TGTGCCAGCAGCCGGACGGATGCTAACTATGGCTACACCTTC.

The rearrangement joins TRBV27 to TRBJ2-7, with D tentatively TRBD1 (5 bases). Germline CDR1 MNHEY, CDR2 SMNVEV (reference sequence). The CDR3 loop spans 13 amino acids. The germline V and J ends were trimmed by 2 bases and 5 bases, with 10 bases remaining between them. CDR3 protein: CASSLDSAHEQYF. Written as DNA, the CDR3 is TGTGCCAGCAGTTTAGACAGTGCCCACGAGCAGTACTTC.

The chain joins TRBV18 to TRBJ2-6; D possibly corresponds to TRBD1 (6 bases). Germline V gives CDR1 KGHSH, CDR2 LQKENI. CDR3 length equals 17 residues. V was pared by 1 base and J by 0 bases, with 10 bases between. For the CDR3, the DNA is TGTGCCAGCTCACCACGGCAGGGGTCCTCTGGGGCCAACGTCCTGACTTTC. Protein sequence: CASSPRQGSSGANVLTF.

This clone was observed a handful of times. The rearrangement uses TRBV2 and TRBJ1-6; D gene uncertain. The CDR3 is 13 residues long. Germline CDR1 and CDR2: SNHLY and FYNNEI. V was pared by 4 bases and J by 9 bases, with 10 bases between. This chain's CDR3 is CASSGQVGSPLHF. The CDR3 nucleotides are TGTGCCAGCAGTGGGCAGGTTGGTTCACCCCTCCACTTT.

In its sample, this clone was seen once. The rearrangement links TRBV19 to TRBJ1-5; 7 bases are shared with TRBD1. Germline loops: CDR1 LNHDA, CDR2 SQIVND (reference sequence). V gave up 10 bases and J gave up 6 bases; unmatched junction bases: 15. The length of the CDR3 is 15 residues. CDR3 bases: TGTGCCACTACTTCCCGGGACAGCAGGAGTCAGCCCCAGCATTTT. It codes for CATTSRDSRSQPQHF.

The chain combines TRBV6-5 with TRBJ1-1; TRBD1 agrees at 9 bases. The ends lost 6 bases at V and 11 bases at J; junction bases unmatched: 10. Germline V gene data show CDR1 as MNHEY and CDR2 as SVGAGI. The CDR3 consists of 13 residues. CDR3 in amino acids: CASSLGQGRGAFF. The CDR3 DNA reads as TGTGCCAGCAGCTTGGGACAGGGCCGGGGGGCTTTCTTT.

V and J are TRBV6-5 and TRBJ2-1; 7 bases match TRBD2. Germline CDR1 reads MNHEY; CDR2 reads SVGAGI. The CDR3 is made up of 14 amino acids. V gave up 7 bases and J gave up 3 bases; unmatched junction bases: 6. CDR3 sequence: CASTTAGNYNEQFF. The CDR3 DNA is TGTGCCAGCACAACAGCGGGAAACTACAATGAGCAGTTCTTC.

The CDR3 spells CATGGVDQPQHF. DNA of the CDR3: TGTGCGACAGGGGGCGTAGATCAGCCCCAGCATTTT. The chain joins TRBV28 to TRBJ1-5; the match to TRBD1 covers 10 bases. CDR3 size: 12 residues. Germline CDR1 is MDHEN and CDR2 is SYDVKM.

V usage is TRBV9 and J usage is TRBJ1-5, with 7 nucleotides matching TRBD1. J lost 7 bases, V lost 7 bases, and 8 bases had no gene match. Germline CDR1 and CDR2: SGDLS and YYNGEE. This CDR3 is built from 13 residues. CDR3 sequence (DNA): TGTGCCAGCGGGGAGGGGGCAAGACAGCCCCAGCATTTT. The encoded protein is CASGEGARQPQHF.

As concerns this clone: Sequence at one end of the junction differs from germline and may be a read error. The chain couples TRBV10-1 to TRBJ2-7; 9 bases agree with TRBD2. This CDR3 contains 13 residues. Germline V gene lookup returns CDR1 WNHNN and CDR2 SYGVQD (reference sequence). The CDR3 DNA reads TGCGCCAGCACTACACCGCTTCGACTAGCGGAGGATTTC. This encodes CASTTPLRLAEDF.

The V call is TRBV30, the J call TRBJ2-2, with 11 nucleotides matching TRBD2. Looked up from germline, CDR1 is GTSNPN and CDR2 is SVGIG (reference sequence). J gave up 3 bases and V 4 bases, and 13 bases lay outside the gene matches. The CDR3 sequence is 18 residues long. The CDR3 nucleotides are TGTGCCTGGACATTTCCCCCACTAGCGGGGGCCGACACCGGGGAGCTGTTTTTT. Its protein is CAWTFPPLAGADTGELFF.

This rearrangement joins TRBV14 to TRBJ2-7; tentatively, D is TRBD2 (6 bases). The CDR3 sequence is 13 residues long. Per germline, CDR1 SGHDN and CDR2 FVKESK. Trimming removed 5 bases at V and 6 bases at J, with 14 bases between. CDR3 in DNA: TGTGCCAGCAGCGCCTTCTTGGAGGGCGAGCAGTACTTC. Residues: CASSAFLEGEQYF.

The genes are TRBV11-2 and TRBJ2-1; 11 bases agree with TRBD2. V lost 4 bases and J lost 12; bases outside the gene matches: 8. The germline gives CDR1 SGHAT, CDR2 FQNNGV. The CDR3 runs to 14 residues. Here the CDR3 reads CASSSGLAEGRQFF. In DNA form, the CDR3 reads TGTGCCAGCAGCTCGGGACTAGCGGAGGGGAGGCAGTTCTTC.

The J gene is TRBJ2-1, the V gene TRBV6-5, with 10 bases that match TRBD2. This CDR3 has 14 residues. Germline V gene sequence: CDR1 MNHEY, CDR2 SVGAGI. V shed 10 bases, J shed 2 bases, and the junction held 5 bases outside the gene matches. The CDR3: CATLLAGPYNEQFF. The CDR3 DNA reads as TGTGCCACCCTACTAGCGGGGCCCTACAATGAGCAGTTCTTC.

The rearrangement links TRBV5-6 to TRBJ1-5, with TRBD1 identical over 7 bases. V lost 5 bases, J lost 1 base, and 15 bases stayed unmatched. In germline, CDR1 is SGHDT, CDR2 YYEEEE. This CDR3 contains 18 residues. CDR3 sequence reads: CASSLTGMKVRSNQPQHF. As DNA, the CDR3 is TGTGCCAGCAGTTTGACAGGGATGAAGGTTAGGAGCAATCAGCCCCAGCATTTT.

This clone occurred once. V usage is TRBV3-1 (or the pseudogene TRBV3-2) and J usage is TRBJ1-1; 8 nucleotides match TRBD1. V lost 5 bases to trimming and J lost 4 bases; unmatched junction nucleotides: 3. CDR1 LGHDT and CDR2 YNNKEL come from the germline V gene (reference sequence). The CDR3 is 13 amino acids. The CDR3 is CASSSDRGTEAFF. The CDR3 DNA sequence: TGTGCCAGCAGCTCCGACAGGGGCACTGAAGCTTTCTTT.